This T cell receptor (beta chain) derives from a study of OX40 agonist ivuxolimab in advanced cancers. Overall study: Ivuxolimab is an agonistic anti-OX40 (CD134) antibody, and patients were treated with it. One hepatocellular carcinoma and a couple of cutaneous melanoma patients partially responded.

Blood specimens came from baseline, cycle 4 day 1, and cycle 7 day 1. In regard to this clone: The antigen remains undetermined.

This table comes from immunoSEQ multiplex PCR, and its TCRdb copy is limited to in-frame clones, with some not included. The sample lists around 50,000 clones; around 90% were seen once. General study results and limits: Clonal expansion among partial responders at 0.1-3.0 mg/kg ranked near the lowest.

This receptor was obtained from an adult with an advanced solid tumor such as melanoma, head and neck, liver or kidney cancer. Sequencing used CD4+ or CD8+ T cells sorted from blood, obtained in a trial of the OX40 agonist ivuxolimab.

The CDR3: CARDTSGQETQYF. The DNA for the CDR3 is TGTGCCAGGGATACTAGCGGACAAGAGACCCAGTACTTC. This rearrangement joins TRBV5-3 to TRBJ2-5, with 8 nucleotides matching TRBD2. TRBV5-3 is labeled an ORF, and its function is uncertain. The CDR3 extends over 13 amino acids. V was pared by 8 bases and J by 2 bases, with 5 bases of the junction left unmatched.